The 30 T cell receptor beta chains reported below all come from one sample, sequenced in a study of blood T cell repertoires in COVID-19 (dated by TCRdb to 2020 to 2021). Receptor amplification or capture employed the immunoSEQ multiplex PCR assay. The source is immuneACCESS, and TCRdb retained only in-frame sequences with V and J called. Part of the clones is not carried over; for the studies checked, unresolved V genes explain less than half of this, and the remainder is unexplained. The sample records around 300,000 clones, 80% to 95% of which are singletons. 1.1% of the sample is in the top ten clones. The sample was PBMCs or T cells enriched from blood (not recorded which). The receptor set was obtained from a woman aged 30 to 39 who had recovered from COVID-19.

The J gene is TRBJ1-2, the V gene TRBV5-7; a weak D match, TRBD1 (5 bases). TRBV5-7 is an open reading frame whose function is uncertain. The CDR3 is 17 residues long. V lost 0 bases and J lost 2, with 17 bases in between. Written as DNA, the CDR3 is TGTGCCAGCAGCTTGGGCCAATCACGGGGGATAAACTATGGCTACACCTTC. Its translation is CASSLGQSRGINYGYTF.

The chain carries TRBV6-6 and TRBJ2-7; D is unresolved. Looked up from germline, CDR1 is MNHNY and CDR2 is SVGAGI (reference sequence). V was pared by 6 bases and J by 4 bases, with 19 bases between. This CDR3 has 15 amino acids. The CDR3 loop reads CASRYTAATLYEQYF. The DNA of the CDR3 is TGTGCCAGCAGGTATACGGCTGCGACACTTTACGAGCAGTACTTC.

The chain has TRBV4-1 and TRBJ1-2; TRBD1 matches at 8 bases. V gave up 3 bases and J gave up 7 bases; unmatched junction bases: 10. Per germline, CDR1 MGHRA and CDR2 YSYEKL. CDR3 length: 15 residues. The CDR3, as DNA: TGCGCCAGCAGCCACCAAGGACAGGGAGGTCTTGGCTACACCTTC. Translated: CASSHQGQGGLGYTF.

The genes are TRBV14 and TRBJ2-7; TRBD1 is a possible D gene (5 bases). The V gene lost 0 bases and the J gene lost 3 bases, with 9 bases spanning the gap. CDR1 SGHDN and CDR2 FVKESK come from the germline V gene. The length of the CDR3 is 14 residues. DNA for the CDR3: TGTGCCAGCAGCCAAGATAGGGGATACTACGAGCAGTACTTC. Its protein is CASSQDRGYYEQYF.

The chain recombines TRBV2 with TRBJ1-5; 9 nucleotides line up with TRBD1. The germline gives CDR1 SNHLY, CDR2 FYNNEI. The V and J ends lost 6 bases and 4 bases, in that order; junction bases with no gene match: 7. This CDR3 spans 15 amino acids. In DNA form, the CDR3 reads TGTGCCAGCAGAGAACAGGGGGCTGTAAATCAGCCCCAGCATTTT. Protein sequence: CASREQGAVNQPQHF.

CDR3 loop: CASRLVHLAGGQNEQFF. Here the CDR3 DNA reads TGTGCCAGCAGACTCGTTCATCTAGCGGGAGGGCAGAATGAGCAGTTCTTC. The rearrangement links TRBV28 to TRBJ2-1, with 12 bases identical to TRBD2. This CDR3 has 17 residues. CDR1 and CDR2 from the germline V gene are MDHEN and SYDVKM. V trimming: 6 bases; J trimming: 7 bases; junction bases outside the gene matches: 13.

The J gene is TRBJ1-5, the V gene TRBV7-9, with 7 bases fitting TRBD1. This CDR3 has 12 amino acids. Germline V CDR1 and CDR2: SEHNR, FQNEAQ (reference sequence). The trim removed 6 bases at V and 7 bases at J, leaving 3 bases unmatched. CDR3 region: CASSWDSQPQHF. As DNA, the CDR3 is TGTGCCAGCAGTTGGGACAGCCAGCCCCAGCATTTT.

The rearrangement joins TRBV5-6 to TRBJ2-1; 9 bases agree with TRBD2. Germline CDR1 SGHDT, CDR2 YYEEEE. The CDR3 extends over 16 amino acids. V trimming: 5 bases; J trimming: 0 bases; junction bases outside the gene matches: 6. CDR3 sequence: CASSASGASSYNEQFF. CDR3 sequence (DNA): TGTGCCAGCAGTGCTAGCGGGGCCAGCTCCTACAATGAGCAGTTCTTC.

Details on this clone: In the same sample, other DNA sequences code for this CDR3. V is TRBV7-2 and J is TRBJ2-3, with D perhaps TRBD1 (6 bases). This CDR3 is 15 amino acids long. The V gene lost 0 bases and the J gene lost 1 base, with 8 bases spanning the gap. Germline CDR1 reads SGHTA; CDR2 reads FQGNSA. The CDR3 DNA sequence: TGTGCCAGCAGCTTAGCCGCAGGGGGCACAGATACGCAGTATTTT. Amino acid sequence: CASSLAAGGTDTQYF.

J is TRBJ1-5 and V is TRBV28; D is perhaps TRBD1 (5 bases). CDR1 and CDR2 (germline): MDHEN, SYDVKM. The V end lost 5 bases, the J end lost 8 bases, and 16 bases lay between the germline ends. The CDR3 loop spans 14 amino acids. The DNA for the CDR3 is TGTGCCAGCAGTCCTACAGGCCAGGGAAAGCCCCAGCATTTT. Translating gives CASSPTGQGKPQHF.

V and J are TRBV4-1 and TRBJ2-7; TRBD2 matches at 12 bases. The CDR3 is made up of 18 amino acids. V dropped 0 bases and J dropped 0; count of bases not matched to a gene: 6. CDR1 and CDR2 from the germline V gene are MGHRA and YSYEKL. CDR3 region: CASSQDKGLAGRSYEQYF. Here the CDR3 DNA reads TGCGCCAGCAGCCAAGATAAAGGACTAGCGGGACGCTCCTACGAGCAGTACTTC.

This chain links TRBV4-1 with TRBJ2-2; 8 bases match TRBD2. V shed 2 bases and J 4 bases; nucleotides not matched to a gene: 21. Germline lookup yields CDR1 MGHRA and CDR2 YSYEKL. The CDR3 totals 21 residues. The CDR3 DNA reads TGCGCCAGCAGCCAACTGACTAGCGTCAGACCCGGAACGGCGGGCACCGGGGAGCTGTTTTTT. It yields the protein CASSQLTSVRPGTAGTGELFF.

The chain employs TRBV4-3 and TRBJ1-6; 10 bases match TRBD1. Germline CDR1 is LGHNA and CDR2 is YSLEER. The CDR3 spans 16 residues. V lost 2 bases, J lost 10 bases, and 8 bases stayed unmatched. CDR3 residues: CASSQHRDRGDSPLHF. CDR3 DNA sequence: TGCGCCAGCAGCCAACACCGGGACAGGGGTGACTCACCCCTCCACTTT.

This clone came up once. This rearrangement joins TRBV19 to TRBJ2-1, with 8 bases identical to TRBD2. CDR3 size: 15 residues. Germline CDR1 is LNHDA and CDR2 is SQIVND (reference sequence). V was pared by 5 bases and J by 3 bases, with 6 bases of the junction left unmatched. In DNA, the CDR3 is TGTGCCAGTAGTCTGACTAGCGAGGGCTACAATGAGCAGTTCTTC. Its protein product is CASSLTSEGYNEQFF.

The V gene is TRBV3-1 (or the pseudogene TRBV3-2), the J gene TRBJ2-5; 9 nucleotides align to TRBD1. The V and J ends lost 1 base and 3 bases, in that order; junction bases with no gene match: 6. The CDR3 is 16 residues long. Per germline, CDR1 LGHDT and CDR2 YNNKEL (reference sequence). CDR3 loop: CASSQVGGTGKETQYF. The CDR3 DNA reads TGTGCCAGCAGCCAAGTGGGCGGGACAGGGAAAGAGACCCAGTACTTC.

This chain connects TRBV7-8 to TRBJ1-5; 9 bases map to TRBD1. The CDR3 runs to 16 residues. With V trimmed by 3 bases and J by 4 bases, 7 bases remained unmatched. Germline V gene data show CDR1 as SGHVS and CDR2 as FQNEAQ. This chain's CDR3 is CASSLSGQGLNQPQHF. The CDR3 DNA reads TGTGCCAGCAGCTTGTCGGGACAGGGCCTGAATCAGCCCCAGCATTTT. The variable domain in full, with the rest retrieved from reference TRBV7-8 and TRBJ1-5, is GAGVSQSPRYKVAKRGQDVALRCDPISGHVSLFWYQQALGQGPEFLTYFQNEAQLDKSGLPSDRFFAERPEGSVSTLKIQRTQQEDSAVYLCASSLSGQGLNQPQHFGDGTRLSIL.

Here the CDR3 DNA reads TGTGCCAGTAGCGTACTACATAGCAATCAGCCCCAGCATTTT. It yields the protein CASSVLHSNQPQHF. The V and J genes are TRBV19 and TRBJ1-5; D unclear. V lost 6 bases and J 0 bases, leaving 9 bases between the germline ends. Germline-derived CDR1 and CDR2 are LNHDA and SQIVND (reference sequence). This CDR3 region has 14 residues.

The chain recombines TRBV9 with TRBJ2-5; weak D call: TRBD2 (7 bases). Germline V gene sequence: CDR1 SGDLS, CDR2 YYNGEE. This CDR3 region has 15 residues. Trimming took 4 bases from V and 6 from J, leaving 19 bases between them. The CDR3 protein is CASSPLGGGGKTQYF. For the CDR3, the DNA is TGTGCCAGCAGCCCTCTAGGGGGGGGCGGTAAGACCCAGTACTTC.

Here the CDR3 reads CASSVRGNEQFF. The CDR3 bases are TGTGCCAGCAGCGTGCGGGGGAATGAGCAGTTCTTC. The rearrangement links TRBV5-4 to TRBJ2-1; 7 positions agree with TRBD2. Germline-derived CDR1 and CDR2 are SGHNT and YYREEE (reference sequence). CDR3 length equals 12 residues. V was pared by 4 bases and J by 7 bases, with 2 bases of the junction left unmatched.

The chain has TRBV5-1 and TRBJ2-1, with 8 bases identical to TRBD2. This CDR3 is built from 15 residues. Germline V gene data show CDR1 as SGHRS and CDR2 as YFSETQ. V lost 2 bases, J lost 0 bases, and 1 base stayed unmatched. CDR3 sequence reads: CASSFSGSSYNEQFF. The CDR3 DNA is TGCGCCAGCAGCTTCAGCGGGAGCTCCTACAATGAGCAGTTCTTC.

V usage is TRBV27 and J usage is TRBJ2-1; 12 nucleotides align to TRBD2. CDR3 length: 19 residues. CDR1 and CDR2 (germline): MNHEY, SMNVEV (reference sequence). V shed 2 bases, J shed 6 bases, and the junction held 14 bases outside the gene matches. CDR3: CASSLGLAGTSRGGNEQFF. CDR3 nucleotide sequence: TGTGCCAGCAGTTTAGGACTAGCGGGGACCTCCCGGGGGGGCAATGAGCAGTTCTTC.

The V and J genes are TRBV6-4 and TRBJ2-1; tentative D call: TRBD2 (7 bases). Germline loops: CDR1 MRHNA, CDR2 SNTAGT. The CDR3 is made up of 14 amino acids. The germline V and J ends were trimmed by 6 bases and 9 bases, with 18 bases remaining between them. The CDR3 region has the DNA TGTGCCAGCAGAAGGGCGGCGAGGGGGGGTGAGCAGTTCTTC. Translating it yields CASRRAARGGEQFF.

The chain recombines TRBV11-2 with TRBJ2-1; 8 bases agree with TRBD2. Germline V gives CDR1 SGHAT, CDR2 FQNNGV. Unmatched junction bases numbered 11, after V lost 0 bases and J lost 4 bases. This CDR3 contains 18 residues. CDR3 coding DNA: TGTGCCAGCAGCTTAGATAGGTGGACGGGAGGGCCTTACAATGAGCAGTTCTTC. Translated, it gives CASSLDRWTGGPYNEQFF.

The rearrangement joins TRBV5-1 to TRBJ2-7, with 9 bases identical to TRBD1. CDR3 length equals 13 residues. V shed 8 bases, J shed 3 bases, and the junction held 6 bases outside the gene matches. Per germline, CDR1 SGHRS and CDR2 YFSETQ. In DNA form, the CDR3 reads TGCGCCAGTTCCGGGACAGGGCGCTACGAGCAGTACTTC. Protein product: CASSGTGRYEQYF. The full variable domain, rest sourced from reference TRBV5-1 and TRBJ2-7, is KAGVTQTPRYLIKTRGQQVTLSCSPISGHRSVSWYQQTPGQGLQFLFEYFSETQRNKGNFPGRFSGRQFSNSRSEMNVSTLELGDSALYLCASSGTGRYEQYFGPGTRLTVT.

A single count supports this clone. The gene calls are TRBV7-3 and TRBJ2-7; D ambiguous. The CDR3 is made up of 14 amino acids. Trimming took off 4 bases at V and 1 base at J, with 11 bases between the two ends. Germline V CDR1 and CDR2: SGHTA, FQGTGA. The CDR3 nucleotides are TGTGCCAGCAGCTACCAGGCTTTGTCCTACGAGCAGTACTTC. The encoded protein is CASSYQALSYEQYF. The whole variable domain, remainder taken from reference TRBV7-3 and TRBJ2-7, is GAGVSQTPSNKVTEKGKYVELRCDPISGHTALYWYRQSLGQGPEFLIYFQGTGAADDSGLPNDRFFAVRPEGSVSTLKIQRTERGDSAVYLCASSYQALSYEQYFGPGTRLTVT.

The rearrangement uses TRBV7-8 and TRBJ2-2, with 10 positions matching TRBD1. This CDR3 spans 16 amino acids. CDR1 and CDR2 from the germline V gene are SGHVS and FQNEAQ. The trim removed 1 base at V and 1 base at J, leaving 0 bases unmatched. CDR3 nucleotide sequence: TGTGCCAGCAGCTTAGGGGACAGGGGGAACACCGGGGAGCTGTTTTTT. Translating gives CASSLGDRGNTGELFF.

The chain has TRBV11-2 and TRBJ2-3; D call uncertain. Germline values: CDR1 SGHAT, CDR2 FQNNGV. The CDR3 sequence is 15 residues long. V gave up 4 bases and J gave up 3 bases, with 14 bases separating them. The CDR3 loop is CASSSRAKATDTQYF. CDR3 nucleotide sequence: TGTGCCAGCAGCTCGAGAGCGAAGGCGACAGATACGCAGTATTTT.

The chain joins TRBV15 to TRBJ2-1, with 11 nucleotides matching TRBD1. This CDR3 is 15 amino acids long. V trimming: 4 bases; J trimming: 6 bases; junction bases outside the gene matches: 5. Germline loops: CDR1 LNHNV, CDR2 YYDKDF (reference sequence). The CDR3 protein is CATSTAGTGGNEQFF. The CDR3 DNA sequence: TGTGCCACCAGCACTGCCGGGACAGGGGGCAATGAGCAGTTCTTC.

The chain employs TRBV20-1 and TRBJ1-5, with D unclear. Germline assignment: CDR1 DFQATT and CDR2 SNEGSKA (reference sequence). This CDR3 has 15 amino acids. V lost 3 bases and J 2 bases, leaving 14 bases between the germline ends. CDR3 in amino acids: CSASSRRDRNQPQHF. The CDR3 DNA reads as TGCAGTGCTAGTTCCCGGAGAGATCGCAATCAGCCCCAGCATTTT.

This rearrangement joins TRBV10-3 to TRBJ1-3; D is perhaps TRBD1 (6 bases). The V end was cut by 3 bases, the J end by 0 bases, with 12 bases between. The CDR3 totals 16 residues. Germline V gene sequence: CDR1 ENHRY, CDR2 SYGVKD. The CDR3 DNA is TGTGCCATCAGTGAAGCGACAGGTAGCTCTGGAAACACCATATATTTT. It encodes CAISEATGSSGNTIYF.